This T cell receptor beta chain derives from a study of T-cell reconstitution after alpha-beta-depleted transplantation in children. The study's findings and limits: At the one-year point after transplant, T-cell counts and TCRbeta diversity were found to come mostly from T cells that had been newly produced.

Trimming took off 8 bases at V and 0 bases at J, with 14 bases between the two ends. CDR1 and CDR2 from the germline V gene are MNHNS and SASEGT. The CDR3 sequence is 14 residues long. In regard to this clonotype: Antigen: not known.

The authors prepared the TCRbeta library with unique molecular identifiers. TCRdb fed the PCR reads into MiXCR, producing one record per CDR3 protein. In the table there are about 78,000 distinct CDR3 sequences, roughly 15% of which are singletons. The specimen comprised PBMCs, mostly from graft donor cells, sampled 180 days after TCRalphabeta/CD19-depleted stem cell transplant. The chain uses TRBV6-1 and TRBJ2-7, with a tentative D call TRBD2 (6 bases). This receptor was obtained from a male patient between 2 and 10 years old who had a stem cell transplant for acute lymphoblastic leukemia, so the T cells may come from the graft donor. In DNA form, the CDR3 reads TGTGCCAGCCGAGAGCGGGTTTCCTCCTACGAGCAGTACTTC. This gives the protein CASRERVSSYEQYF.